This is a list of T cell receptor beta chains from one sample in a study of T cell responses to AZD1222 COVID-19 vaccine. TCRdb keeps only in-frame clones here, not all; method: immunoSEQ multiplex PCR. The table lists 90,000 to 95,000 clones, approximately 91% of them singletons. The source was peripheral blood, collected on day 0 of AZD1222 vaccination. The origin of the receptors is an adult in good health. Both conserved end residues are part of each CDR3. D genes are given only for firm matches. Clone size is given for some rows only: seen once, a few or many times, or a class if the clone is expanded.

V,J,size,D,CDR3,DNA
TRBV9,TRBJ2-3,once,NA,CASSVAKGGTADTQYF,TGTGCCAGCAGCGTAGCTAAAGGGGGGACCGCAGATACGCAGTATTTT
TRBV28,TRBJ1-5,NA,NA,CASSLSPQQAYSNQPQHF,TGTGCCAGCAGTTTATCCCCCCAACAGGCTTATAGCAATCAGCCCCAGCATTTT
TRBV2,TRBJ2-2,NA,TRBD2,CASSDRLAGDAGELFF,TGTGCCAGCAGTGACCGGCTAGCGGGAGACGCCGGGGAGCTGTTTTTT
TRBV28,TRBJ2-3,NA,TRBD2,CASSVAGLTDTQYF,TGTGCCAGCAGTGTAGCGGGGCTCACAGATACGCAGTATTTT
TRBV18,TRBJ2-3,NA,TRBD2,CASSPRLAGGRDTQYF,TGTGCCAGCTCACCACGGCTAGCGGGGGGCAGGGATACGCAGTATTTT
TRBV9,TRBJ1-3,NA,NA,CASSVGGISGNTIYF,TGTGCCAGCAGCGTAGGCGGGATCTCTGGAAACACCATATATTTT
TRBV12-3/TRBV12-4,TRBJ2-7,NA,NA,CASSRQYEQYF,TGTGCCAGCAGTCGACAATACGAGCAGTACTTC
TRBV24-1,TRBJ1-5,NA,TRBD1,CATSEGQGNQPQHF,TGTGCCACCAGTGAGGGACAGGGAAATCAGCCCCAGCATTTT
TRBV12-5,TRBJ2-7,NA,NA,CASGIYEQYF,TGTGCTAGTGGGATTTACGAGCAGTACTTC
TRBV15,TRBJ2-1,NA,NA,CATSQGRSEQFF,TGTGCCACCAGCCAGGGTAGAAGTGAGCAGTTCTTC
TRBV5-6,TRBJ2-7,NA,TRBD2,CASSRRLAGASYEQYF,TGTGCCAGCAGCCGAAGACTAGCGGGAGCCTCCTACGAGCAGTACTTC
TRBV5-8,TRBJ1-5,NA,NA,CASSLGGRQPQHF,TGTGCCAGCAGCTTGGGAGGGAGACAGCCCCAGCATTTT
TRBV30,TRBJ1-1,NA,TRBD1,CAWSTDRGRTEAFF,TGTGCCTGGAGTACGGACAGGGGGCGGACTGAAGCTTTCTTT
TRBV5-1,TRBJ1-2,NA,NA,CASNQATANYGYTF,TGCGCCAGCAACCAAGCGACAGCTAACTATGGCTACACCTTC
TRBV6-5,TRBJ2-7,NA,NA,CASSYRTVSSYEQYF,TGTGCCAGCAGTTACCGGACGGTGAGCTCCTACGAGCAGTACTTC
TRBV28,TRBJ2-5,NA,NA,CASSLVQGAGEETQYF,TGTGCCAGCAGTTTAGTCCAAGGCGCAGGCGAAGAGACCCAGTACTTC
TRBV10-2,TRBJ1-1,NA,NA,CASSLPGPWWAFF,TGCGCCAGCAGTCTCCCCGGGCCTTGGTGGGCTTTCTTT
TRBV18,TRBJ2-1,medium-sized,TRBD2,CASSPVAGGAYNEQFF,TGTGCCAGCTCACCAGTAGCGGGAGGGGCTTACAATGAGCAGTTCTTC
TRBV20-1,TRBJ2-7,NA,NA,CSAATIYEQYF,TGCAGTGCTGCGACCATCTACGAGCAGTACTTC
TRBV7-2,TRBJ2-2,NA,NA,CASSQDTNTGELFF,TGTGCCAGCAGCCAGGACACGAACACCGGGGAGCTGTTTTTT
TRBV21-1,TRBJ1-5,NA,NA,CASRKQGPFPTLGQPQHF,TGTGCCAGCAGAAAACAGGGACCGTTCCCCACCTTAGGTCAGCCCCAGCATTTT
TRBV15,TRBJ1-1,NA,NA,CATSRSYPGAFTEAFF,TGTGCCACCAGCCGCTCCTACCCCGGGGCCTTCACTGAAGCTTTCTTT
TRBV7-9,TRBJ2-1,NA,NA,CASSFSRPEQFF,TGTGCCAGCAGCTTCTCGCGCCCTGAGCAGTTCTTC
TRBV2,TRBJ1-6,NA,TRBD1,CASSTDRGHSPLHF,TGTGCCAGCAGTACGGACAGGGGGCATTCACCCCTCCACTTT
TRBV7-2,TRBJ1-6,NA,NA,CASSLGTGSSYNSPLHF,TGTGCCAGCAGCCTAGGAACGGGCAGCTCCTATAATTCACCCCTCCACTTT
TRBV7-9,TRBJ2-1,NA,TRBD2,CASSPGGGRAINEQFF,TGTGCCAGCAGCCCCGGGGGCGGGAGGGCCATCAATGAGCAGTTCTTC
TRBV28,TRBJ2-7,NA,NA,CASSLSGGGTYEQYF,TGTGCCAGCAGTCTGTCAGGGGGAGGCACCTACGAGCAGTACTTC
TRBV9,TRBJ1-6,NA,NA,CASSVGESSYNSPLHF,TGTGCCAGCAGCGTAGGGGAGAGCTCCTATAATTCACCCCTCCACTTT
TRBV5-6,TRBJ1-4,NA,NA,CASSLAGDYFTLGEKLFF,TGTGCCAGCAGCTTGGCAGGGGATTACTTCACCCTTGGAGAAAAACTGTTTTTT
TRBV6-5,TRBJ2-7,NA,TRBD2,CAISPAGSWEQYF,TGTGCCATCTCCCCAGCGGGATCATGGGAGCAGTACTTC
TRBV4-1,TRBJ1-2,NA,NA,CASSQATPAGTNYGYTF,TGCGCCAGCAGCCAAGCCACCCCAGCGGGCACTAACTATGGCTACACCTTC
TRBV10-3,TRBJ2-5,medium-sized,NA,CAISEGQEDGETQYF,TGTGCCATCAGTGAAGGGCAGGAGGACGGGGAGACCCAGTACTTC
TRBV6-4,TRBJ2-2,NA,NA,CASSWHADADHTGELFF,TGTGCCAGTTCGTGGCACGCCGACGCCGACCACACCGGGGAGCTGTTTTTT
TRBV11-2,TRBJ1-3,NA,NA,CASSLRLGSGNTIYF,TGTGCCAGCAGCTTAAGGCTGGGATCTGGAAACACCATATATTTT
TRBV5-4,TRBJ2-2,NA,NA,CASSRAGSGTGELFF,TGTGCCAGTTCTCGGGCGGGGTCGGGCACCGGGGAGCTGTTTTTT
TRBV6-6,TRBJ2-7,NA,NA,CASSYSGSRNYEQYF,TGTGCCAGCAGTTACTCGGGAAGTCGAAACTACGAGCAGTACTTC
TRBV28,TRBJ2-5,NA,NA,CASRPASRGQETQYF,TGTGCCAGCAGACCCGCCTCTAGGGGCCAAGAGACCCAGTACTTC
TRBV11-1,TRBJ1-3,NA,NA,CASRAGTMNSGNTIYF,TGTGCCAGCAGAGCCGGGACAATGAACTCTGGAAACACCATATATTTT
TRBV4-2,TRBJ2-7,NA,NA,CASSPRLITEQYF,TGTGCCAGCAGCCCCCGACTCATCACCGAGCAGTACTTC
TRBV29-1,TRBJ1-4,NA,TRBD1,CSVEEGTGGGKLFF,TGCAGCGTTGAAGAGGGGACAGGGGGAGGAAAACTGTTTTTT
TRBV5-1,TRBJ1-2,NA,NA,CASSPPGEGYTF,TGCGCCAGCAGCCCTCCGGGTGAGGGCTACACCTTC
TRBV5-1,TRBJ1-2,NA,NA,CASSPTGLSNYGYTF,TGCGCCAGCAGCCCCACAGGATTATCTAACTATGGCTACACCTTC
TRBV5-1,TRBJ1-4,few,NA,CASSLGTDHEKLFF,TGCGCCAGCAGCTTAGGGACGGACCATGAAAAACTGTTTTTT
TRBV7-2,TRBJ2-7,NA,NA,CASSLAWQGEQYF,TGTGCCAGCAGCTTAGCGTGGCAGGGCGAGCAGTACTTC
TRBV9,TRBJ1-2,NA,TRBD1,CASSSRTGTNYGYTF,TGTGCCAGCAGCTCCCGGACAGGGACAAACTATGGCTACACCTTC
TRBV6-2/TRBV6-3,TRBJ1-2,NA,NA,CASSYSGYGYTF,TGTGCCAGCAGTTACTCTGGCTATGGCTACACCTTC
TRBV4-2,TRBJ1-2,NA,NA,CASSPEGGPGYGYTF,TGTGCCAGCAGCCCAGAAGGGGGACCAGGATATGGCTACACCTTC
TRBV4-1,TRBJ1-1,NA,NA,CASSSIDQSLNTEAFF,TGCGCCAGCAGCTCGATCGACCAGTCTTTGAACACTGAAGCTTTCTTT
TRBV5-1,TRBJ1-4,NA,NA,CASSLGDAGGEKLFF,TGCGCCAGCAGCTTGGGAGACGCCGGAGGGGAAAAACTGTTTTTT
TRBV19,TRBJ1-6,NA,NA,CASSTGFALNSPLHF,TGTGCCAGTAGTACAGGTTTCGCCCTTAATTCACCCCTCCACTTT
TRBV27,TRBJ2-7,NA,NA,CASSGSGPYEQYF,TGTGCCAGCAGTGGGAGCGGTCCCTACGAGCAGTACTTC
TRBV5-1,TRBJ2-1,NA,NA,CASSLEQGAYNEQFF,TGCGCCAGCAGCTTGGAACAGGGCGCCTACAATGAGCAGTTCTTC